Here is one TCR beta chain with its context. The target antigen is unknown. These data originate in a study of blood T cells in healthy people across ages. A sample-barcoded 5' primer and a J-beta primer mix were used in a second PCR of about 6 to 11 cycles. Each cDNA molecule was tagged by a template-switch adaptor that had 12 random nucleotides. Using its own MiXCR run on the 5' RACE reads, TCRdb lists one record per CDR3 protein. The table shows about 690,000 distinct CDR3 sequences, with less than 45% occurring only once. Findings and limits, study-wide: Underestimates were what the diversity estimates from one million T cells were considered to be.

The receptor comes from a man older than 75 in good health. Material: blood.

The CDR3 sequence is CASSRGTVPETQYF. The CDR3 nucleotides are TGTGCCAGCAGTAGAGGGACAGTGCCGGAGACCCAGTACTTC. The rearrangement uses TRBV12-3 or TRBV12-4 and TRBJ2-7; 7 nucleotides align to TRBD1. The J call may be incorrect, as the DNA end agrees better with TRBJ2-5. This CDR3 is 14 amino acids long.